The clone carrying this T cell receptor (beta chain) was counted at least ten times. The antigen remains unidentified. Primed by a sample-barcoded 5' primer and a J-beta primer mix, a second PCR proceeded for about 6 to 12 cycles. MiXCR was run by TCRdb on the 5' RACE reads, yielding one entry per CDR3 protein. Seen here are about 800,000 distinct CDR3 sequences, around a quarter observed once, and the top ten hold around 3.6%. V shed 3 bases and J shed 4 bases, with 16 bases lying between them. Germline V gene lookup returns CDR1 SGHRS and CDR2 YFSETQ. The CDR3 is 15 amino acids. The sample comes from a study of blood T cells in healthy people across ages. Study-level information: Capturing about one barcoded beta molecule per two T cells was achieved by template switching. Study-level findings and limits: Among T cells, TCR beta diversity per million cells dropped roughly linearly as age rose.

This sample was shared with a second study, whose subject was T cells of mothers and their children.

Sequenced: blood. The chain links TRBV5-1 to TRBJ1-2; tentative D call: TRBD1 (5 bases). This TCR came from a boy between 10 and 17 years old in good health. The chain's CDR3 is CASSSDPRGPYGYTF. The CDR3 DNA sequence: TGCGCCAGCAGCTCCGACCCGCGGGGCCCCTATGGCTACACCTTC. Looking up the rest from reference TRBV5-1 and TRBJ1-2 gives the full variable domain: KAGVTQTPRYLIKTRGQQVTLSCSPISGHRSVSWYQQTPGQGLQFLFEYFSETQRNKGNFPGRFSGRQFSNSRSEMNVSTLELGDSALYLCASSSDPRGPYGYTFGSGTRLTVV.